The table lists the clone carrying this TCR beta chain with a few counts. Trimming took off 3 bases at V and 1 base at J, with 9 bases between the two ends. The CDR3 runs to 13 residues. The germline V gene has CDR1 DFQATT and CDR2 SNEGSKA (reference sequence). TCRdb used MiXCR to reprocess the 5' RACE reads, holding one entry per CDR3 protein. This sample has around 64,000 distinct CDR3 sequences; roughly a sixth occur once, and the top ten carry approximately 5%. The data are from a study of HIV-infected patients and healthy controls. The sequence derives from a human donor in good health. Sequencing was performed on CD4+ T cells from blood. This chain uses TRBV20-1 with TRBJ2-5, with D maybe TRBD2 (5 bases). CDR3 residues: CSARLTSQETQYF. CDR3 bases: TGCAGTGCTAGGTTAACTAGCCAAGAGACCCAGTACTTC.